These 4 T cell receptor beta chains came from one sample sequenced in a study of blood T cell repertoires in COVID-19 (dated by TCRdb to the early 2020s). Libraries came from the immunoSEQ multiplex PCR assay. TCRdb limited this immuneACCESS table to in-frame rearrangements with V and J called. A share of clones is missing; checked studies link under half to unresolved V genes, and the rest is unexplained. The sample table shows fewer than 45,000 clones, and around 81% are seen once. The ten largest clones take up more than 30% of the sample. Specimen: peripheral blood. All receptors come from a man aged 35 to 55 with active or convalescent COVID-19.

This clone was detected once. Here the CDR3 reads CASSQRPQETQYF. CDR3 nucleotides: TGTGCCAGCTCCCAGAGGCCCCAAGAGACCCAGTACTTC. This rearrangement joins TRBV7-9 to TRBJ2-5; D is undetermined. The CDR3 contains 13 residues. V lost 8 bases to trimming and J lost 1 base, with 11 bases between them. Looked up from germline, CDR1 is SEHNR and CDR2 is FQNEAQ (reference sequence).

The genes are TRBV7-9 and TRBJ2-3; D might be TRBD2 (5 bases). This CDR3 spans 16 amino acids. Germline assignment: CDR1 SEHNR and CDR2 FQNEAQ (reference sequence). V lost 2 bases, J lost 4 bases, and 16 bases lay in between. The CDR3 loop is CASSLSPFSGPDTQYF. In nucleotides, the CDR3 is TGTGCCAGCAGCTTATCACCCTTCAGCGGTCCAGATACGCAGTATTTT.

The rearrangement joins TRBV2 to TRBJ1-5; no clear D gene. Germline V gene data show CDR1 as SNHLY and CDR2 as FYNNEI. The CDR3 consists of 13 residues. V lost 5 bases to trimming and J lost 0 bases, with 5 bases between them. In nucleotides, the CDR3 is TGTGCCAGCAGTCCAGATAGCAATCAGCCCCAGCATTTT. Translated: CASSPDSNQPQHF.

This sequence joins TRBV6-2 or TRBV6-3 and TRBJ1-2; D gene uncertain. This CDR3 has 13 residues. The V and J ends lost 2 bases and 10 bases respectively, with 14 bases between them. Germline V gives CDR1 MNHEY, CDR2 SVGEGT. CDR3: CASSYVRTFLYTF. CDR3 bases: TGTGCCAGCAGTTACGTTAGGACTTTCCTCTACACCTTC.